This is a list of T cell receptor beta chains from one sample in a study of identical twins. A single record per CDR3 protein comes from TCRdb applying MiXCR to the 5' RACE reads. The sample lists 750,000 to 950,000 distinct CDR3 sequences; around 12% were seen once. These records were also assigned to another study, of yellow fever vaccine responses in identical twins.

The sample taken for sequencing was PBMCs. The receptors come from a woman aged 18 to 35 in good health. The CDR3 runs from the conserved cysteine through the conserved F or W.

J,V,CDR3
TRBJ2-2,TRBV4-2,CASSQDLRVPGELFF
TRBJ2-4,TRBV5-6,CASSFQGTKNIQYF
TRBJ1-5,TRBV12-3/TRBV12-4,CASSFLNQPQHF
TRBJ2-5,TRBV20-1,CSASRLAGGETQYF
TRBJ2-7,TRBV5-1,CASSLGQTLYEQYF
TRBJ1-6,TRBV10-3,CAIKGAAYNSPLHF
TRBJ2-2,TRBV27,CASTPGGANTGELFF
TRBJ1-1,TRBV10-1,CASTDSLNTEAFF
TRBJ2-1,TRBV20-1,CSARHTGGAGQFF
TRBJ2-3,TRBV6-1,CASSGQGVRTDTQYF
TRBJ2-5,TRBV20-1,CSATGTDGGEAQYF
TRBJ1-1,TRBV25-1,CASRAPVGTGIVQAFF
TRBJ2-1,TRBV20-1,CSARAYDAGLAGADEQFF
TRBJ2-1,TRBV27,CASSLVSGTILFF
TRBJ2-1,TRBV5-6,CASITGTSGVGSYNEQFF
TRBJ1-1,TRBV25-1,CASSGVPGQITEAFF
TRBJ1-1,TRBV11-2,CASSLSGTDVRGTEAFF
TRBJ2-1,TRBV4-2,CASSQDSWNEQFF
TRBJ1-5,TRBV2,CASSGLRDSKREPQHF